A single sample gave rise to the 8 T cell receptor beta chains below, sequenced in a study of blood T cell repertoires in COVID-19. TCRdb's copy holds only in-frame clones and misses some; the assay was immunoSEQ multiplex PCR. The sample has about 200,000 clones; more than 75% are singletons. The sample was peripheral blood. Receptors were obtained from a person aged 70 to 85 with COVID-19, enrolled during active disease.

CDR3 sequence: CASSLGSGYGTQYF. The CDR3 DNA reads as TGTGCCAGCAGCTTAGGATCCGGGTACGGTACGCAGTATTTT. This sequence joins TRBV11-3 and TRBJ2-3; D gene uncertain. This CDR3 is built from 14 residues. V was shortened by 1 base and J by 8 bases, with 13 bases between the two germline ends. The germline V gene has CDR1 SGHNT and CDR2 YENEEA.

The chain recombines TRBV3-1 (or the pseudogene TRBV3-2) with TRBJ1-2; 8 bases are shared with TRBD1. This CDR3 contains 15 residues. The germline V gene encodes CDR1 LGHDT and CDR2 YNNKEL (reference sequence). Germline trimming cut 3 bases from V and 7 bases from J; bases unmatched to any gene: 10. The CDR3 nucleotides are TGTGCCAGCAGCCACCCCACGGGCAGGGGGCCTGGCTACACCTTC. Its translation is CASSHPTGRGPGYTF.

This clone was counted between two and nine times. The CDR3 region has the DNA TGTGCCAGCTCACGTGACAGGACCTACGAGCAGTACTTC. This sequence encodes CASSRDRTYEQYF. The chain combines TRBV18 with TRBJ2-7; possibly TRBD1 for D (6 bases). The CDR3 loop spans 13 amino acids. The V gene's germline CDR1 is KGHSH and CDR2 LQKENI. The germline V and J ends were trimmed by 4 bases and 2 bases, with 9 bases remaining between them.

V usage is TRBV7-2 and J usage is TRBJ1-6, with TRBD1 as a possible D gene (6 bases). V gave up 5 bases and J gave up 8 bases, with 16 bases separating them. CDR3 length: 15 residues. Germline values: CDR1 SGHTA, CDR2 FQGNSA. The CDR3 DNA reads as TGTGCCAGCAGCCTAAACAGGGTCGGGGATTCACCCCTCCACTTT. This translates into CASSLNRVGDSPLHF.

This chain links TRBV11-2 with TRBJ2-7; TRBD2 matches 9 bases. J lost 0 bases, V lost 3 bases, and 0 bases had no gene match. Per the germline V gene, CDR1 is SGHAT and CDR2 is FQNNGV. The CDR3 is made up of 14 amino acids. The CDR3 region is CASSFSGGSYEQYF. In DNA form, the CDR3 reads TGTGCCAGCAGCTTTAGCGGGGGCTCCTACGAGCAGTACTTC.

The chain uses TRBV10-3 and TRBJ2-2; 8 bases map to TRBD1. This CDR3 spans 15 amino acids. With V trimmed by 6 bases and J by 4 bases, 7 bases remained unmatched. Per germline, CDR1 ENHRY and CDR2 SYGVKD. The CDR3 DNA sequence: TGTGCCATCAGAAGGCAGGGGGCTGTCACCGGGGAGCTGTTTTTT. Protein sequence: CAIRRQGAVTGELFF.

This clone was recorded once. This sequence joins TRBV6-5 and TRBJ2-1; D is possibly TRBD2 (6 bases). Germline V CDR1 and CDR2: MNHEY, SVGAGI. Trimming stripped 6 bases from V and 4 bases from J, with 13 bases between. The CDR3 consists of 14 residues. The CDR3 region is CASRSGSGYNEQFF. For the CDR3, the DNA is TGTGCCAGCAGAAGCGGGTCAGGGTACAATGAGCAGTTCTTC.

This rearrangement joins TRBV11-2 to TRBJ2-7, with D uncertain. Germline CDR1 and CDR2: SGHAT and FQNNGV. This CDR3 is 13 amino acids long. The V end was cut by 0 bases, the J end by 3 bases, with 6 bases between. The CDR3 spells CASSLDAGYEQYF. The DNA of the CDR3 is TGTGCCAGCAGCTTAGATGCCGGCTACGAGCAGTACTTC.